This TCR beta chain is drawn from a study of PD-1 blockade in classical Hodgkin lymphoma (dated by TCRdb to 2019 to 2021). Looking at the study overall: Nivolumab dosing was 3 mg/kg intravenously every 2 weeks, continuing until either disease progression or unacceptable toxicity. A peripheral blood immune signature of response to PD-1 blockade in classical Hodgkin lymphoma was defined using TCR beta sequencing and CyTOF.

Comments on this clone: No cognate antigen has been identified for it. No quality values exist for individual bases; no much larger clone is one base distant.

The sample's time point label, decoded: cycle 1 day 1 (C1D1), immediately before nivolumab initiation. Relapse after autologous stem cell transplantation had occurred in all trial patients, and cohorts A, B and C were distinguished by prior brentuximab vedotin exposure. The trial cohort included fewer than 65 patients with relapsed/refractory classical Hodgkin lymphoma, and each patient had a best overall response of complete response, partial response or progressive disease. Trial patients were treated with single-agent nivolumab in the multi-cohort phase II CheckMate 205 trial. An independent review committee assessed best overall response by applying the 2007 International Working Group response criteria. Trial PBMCs were obtained immediately prior to nivolumab initiation (C1D1) and on therapy at cycle 2 day 1 and cycle 4 day 1. After peripheral blood was drawn into 8 mL Vacutainer Cell Preparation Tubes, PBMCs were isolated by centrifugation and then cryopreserved.

The full study reports these points: Baseline diversity similar to that of newly diagnosed patients was observed in trial patients achieving complete response, whereas significantly lower diversity was observed in partial responders and progressors. Baseline TCR diversity was reported to be lower in newly diagnosed patients than in healthy donors, and even lower in relapsed/refractory patients. Lower diversity was observed in patients in whom nivolumab was started less than 1 year after ASCT, and these patients were excluded from later analyses so that confounding by immune reconstitution would be avoided. The study was restricted to a single clinical trial cohort, and the causes of repertoire differences, possibly disease activity or prior therapy, were left undefined. By C4D1, a significant rise was seen in CD4+ TCR diversity but not in CD8+ TCR diversity (p=0.0027 vs p=0.16), and the rise was most apparent among complete responders (p=0.02).

Via the germline V gene, CDR1 is KGHSH and CDR2 LQKENI. CDR3 length: 16 amino acids, cysteine to phenylalanine. CDR3 DNA is the only sequence kept; it has 48 bases, read in frame from the first base. V was cut back by 5 bases and J by 5 bases, leaving a gap of 21 bases between them. The Qiagen DNeasy kit was used to extract genomic DNA both from unsorted PBMCs and from the negatively selected CD4+ and CD8+ fractions. Using primers that anneal to V and J segments, immunoSEQ multiplex PCR amplified the TCR beta CDR3 regions. Amplification bias was minimized using a synthetic immune receptor repertoire, and residual bias was removed computationally after sequencing. In the paper's pipeline: Repertoire diversity was quantified as the Shannon entropy index using custom Python scripts. The unsorted, CD4+ and CD8+ repertoires were each analyzed separately, with the exception of combined analyses, where CD4+ and CD8+ sequences were merged in silico. Clonal expansion was defined as a frequency increase of at least 2-fold after treatment compared with C1D1, and clones undetected at baseline were assigned a pseudocount of 0.5. Clones with 0 or 1 copy at C1D1 were defined as singleton clones, while clones with 2 or more copies were defined as non-singleton clones. Clones expanded in unsorted samples were labelled as CD4+, CD8+ or unknown by matching protein sequences in sorted samples from the same patient. Diversity changes from C1D1 to C4D1 were tested in paired samples using Wilcoxon tests. TCRdb limited this immuneACCESS table to in-frame rearrangements with V and J called. A share of clones is missing; checked studies link under half to unresolved V genes, and the rest is unexplained. D and trimming were read from the DNA, whereas the V and J calls and clone size are those reported in that table. This sample holds some 100,000 clones; about nine tenths were observed only once. The top ten hold less than 3.5% of the sample.

The sequence joins TRBV18 to TRBJ1-1, with an unclear D gene assignment. This sample comprised peripheral blood mononuclear cells (PBMCs), obtained at baseline. The source of this sequence is a human donor with classical Hodgkin lymphoma. The base sequence is TGTGCCAGCTCAATAGTGCTTGGAGGAGGTGATACTGAAGCTTTCTTT. Its protein is CASSIVLGGGDTEAFF.